This entry features one TCR beta chain sequence. What this receptor recognizes is not known. No base quality information exists; no much larger clone differs at one position. High-throughput TCRbeta CDR3 sequencing of frozen genomic DNA was performed by immunoSEQ, including PCR amplification, mapping, bias correction and internal controls. The authors processed their data as follows. Only productive rearrangements were retained, and each unique TCRbeta sequence was defined by its CDR3 nucleotide sequence together with its V and J gene. Donor-reactive sequences required at least 5-fold expansion in CFSE-low cells versus unstimulated pre-transplant cells and at least 0.01% frequency. Minimum frequency thresholds were set for each subject based on the unstimulated sample with the lowest template count, ensuring at least 90% detection power. Jensen-Shannon divergence between the top 1000 TCRbeta sequences post-transplant and pre-transplant was used to measure repertoire turnover. Two-sided Fisher's exact tests were used to test for changes in the detection of donor-reactive sequences. TCRdb re-hosts the immuneACCESS table, in-frame sequences only. Its copies lack some clones; in the studies checked, an unresolved V gene accounts for under half of them, and the cause for the rest is not known. For V, J and clone size, that table is used; D and trimming come from the DNA. In all, the sample holds some 80,000 clones, and approximately 80% of those were seen once. The ten largest make up 2% to 2.5% of the sample.

This sample is part of a study of T cell clones after liver transplantation (dated by TCRdb to between 2018 and 2021). For the study in its entirety: The samples were obtained from ITN030ST, a randomized trial that attempted immunosuppression withdrawal within 2 years after liver transplantation. Donor-reactive T cell clones were identified using TCRbeta sequencing after a pre-transplant mixed lymphocyte reaction and were then followed in post-transplant blood. Third party-reactive TCRbeta sequences were also identified from pre-transplant MLRs to serve as an antigen-independent comparator for donor-reactive sequences. Of the eight recipients, a few were HCV-positive, while the remaining recipients had been transplanted for non-autoimmune, non-viral indications. Until randomization at 12-24 months post-transplant, subjects were given standard immunosuppression, with no induction therapy. Tolerance meant complete immunosuppression withdrawal for at least one year without liver enzymes rising beyond twice the upper limit of normal. Blood samples were collected pre-transplant, pre-randomization before withdrawal, and post-randomization after either complete withdrawal or failed withdrawal. The studied cohort comprised 8 liver transplant recipients, 3 classified as tolerant and 5 as non-tolerant.

Unstimulated PBMCs, after thawing, were stained for CD3, CD4 and CD8 and then FACS-sorted into CD3+CD4+ and CD3+CD8+ populations. Randomization to immunosuppression withdrawal applied to every one of the 8 studied subjects. The Qiagen DNeasy Blood and Tissue Kit was used to isolate genomic DNA. What the authors observed across the whole study: In 5 of 8 subjects, regardless of tolerance or HCV status, circulating donor-reactive CD4 TCRbeta sequences dropped significantly post-transplant. Because allograft tissue specimens were not available, migration of donor-reactive T cells into the graft, rather than deletion, may have occurred. Because of small, heterogeneous patient numbers and non-standardized post-transplant time points, the conclusions were only preliminary. In two subjects, low numbers of available donor cells limited the measurable donor-reactive repertoire. Donor-reactive sequences declined more than third party-reactive ones, suggesting partial antigen-specific deletion unrelated to withdrawal success. After accounting for repertoire turnover, donor-reactive detection was significantly reduced in 7 of 8 subjects for CD4 and 8 of 8 for CD8.

Counted from cysteine to phenylalanine, this CDR3 has 17 amino acids. The retained sequence is limited to the CDR3, 51 bases, with the frame set at the first base. CDR1 and CDR2 are drawn from the germline V gene (reference sequence): SGHNT, YYREEE. The V and J ends are trimmed by 0 bases and 3 bases, leaving 19 bases between them. The chain uses TRBV5-4 and TRBJ2-7; there is no confident call for the D gene. The sample in question was CD4+ T cells from blood, obtained less than 50 months after liver transplant. The receptor's source is a human patient who received a liver transplant. After a transplant, some T cells may be the graft donor's own cells. The CDR3 sequence is CASSLVGSRTPDYEQYF. The DNA sequence reads TGTGCCAGCAGCTTGGTAGGTAGCAGGACCCCAGACTACGAGCAGTACTTC.